Sequencing of this T cell receptor (beta chain) was carried out in a study of type 1 and type 2 diabetes patients. Per germline, CDR1 SQVTM and CDR2 ANQGSEA. This CDR3 has 12 residues. The V gene lost 6 bases and the J gene lost 0 bases, with 3 bases spanning the gap. The PCR template was genomic DNA. Multiplex PCR with 30 forward and 13 reverse primers amplified the TCR beta CDR3. TCRdb called the multiplex PCR reads again in MiXCR, with one record for every CDR3 protein. This sample has under 300,000 distinct CDR3 sequences; approximately 50% occur once, and the top ten carry roughly 13%. This clonotype appeared a few times.

This sequence joins TRBV29-1 and TRBJ2-6, with D hard to call. The clonotype originates from a man between 18 and 35 years old with type 2 diabetes. Input material: peripheral blood mononuclear cells (PBMCs). CDR3 protein: CSVVSGANVLTF. DNA for the CDR3: TGCAGCGTGGTCTCTGGGGCCAACGTCCTGACTTTC. Full variable domain (missing parts from reference TRBV29-1 and TRBJ2-6): SAVISQKPSRDICQRGTSLTIQCQVDSQVTMMFWYRQQPGQSLTLIATANQGSEATYESGFVIDKFPISRPNLTFSTLTVSNMSPEDSSIYLCSVVSGANVLTFGAGSRLTVL.